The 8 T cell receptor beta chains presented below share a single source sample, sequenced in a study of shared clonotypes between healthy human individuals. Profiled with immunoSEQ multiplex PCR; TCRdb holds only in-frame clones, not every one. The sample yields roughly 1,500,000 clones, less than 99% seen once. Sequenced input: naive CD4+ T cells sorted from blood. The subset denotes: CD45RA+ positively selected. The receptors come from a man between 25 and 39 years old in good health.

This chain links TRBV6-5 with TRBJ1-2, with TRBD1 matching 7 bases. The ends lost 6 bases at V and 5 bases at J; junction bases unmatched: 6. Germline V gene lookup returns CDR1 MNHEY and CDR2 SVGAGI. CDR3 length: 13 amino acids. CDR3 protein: CASSPDREYGYTF. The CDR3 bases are TGTGCCAGCAGCCCCGACAGGGAGTATGGCTACACCTTC.

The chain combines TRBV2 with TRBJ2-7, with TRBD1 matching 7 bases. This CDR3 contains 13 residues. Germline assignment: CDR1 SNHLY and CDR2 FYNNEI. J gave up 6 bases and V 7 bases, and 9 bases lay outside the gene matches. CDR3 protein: CASIPTQGVEQYF. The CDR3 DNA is TGTGCCAGCATTCCCACTCAGGGGGTCGAGCAGTACTTC.

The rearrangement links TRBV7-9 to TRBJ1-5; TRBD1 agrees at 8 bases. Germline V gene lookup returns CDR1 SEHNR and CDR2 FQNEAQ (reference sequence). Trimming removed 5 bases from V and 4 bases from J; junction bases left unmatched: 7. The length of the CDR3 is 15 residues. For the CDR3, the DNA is TGTGCCAGCAGCGTAGACAGGGGACCTAATCAGCCCCAGCATTTT. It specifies CASSVDRGPNQPQHF.

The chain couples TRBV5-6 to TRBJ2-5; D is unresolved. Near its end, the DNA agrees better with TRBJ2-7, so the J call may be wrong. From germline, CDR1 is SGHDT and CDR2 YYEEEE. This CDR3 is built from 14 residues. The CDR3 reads CASSLGRSGYEQYF. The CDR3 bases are TGTGCCAGCAGCTTGGGAAGGAGTGGCTACGAGCAGTACTTC.

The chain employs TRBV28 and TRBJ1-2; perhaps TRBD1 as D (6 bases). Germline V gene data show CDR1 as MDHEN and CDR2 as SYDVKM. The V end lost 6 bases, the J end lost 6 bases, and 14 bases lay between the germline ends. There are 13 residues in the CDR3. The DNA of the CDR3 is TGTGCCAGCAGAATACGGACAGAGAATGGCTACACCTTC. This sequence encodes CASRIRTENGYTF.

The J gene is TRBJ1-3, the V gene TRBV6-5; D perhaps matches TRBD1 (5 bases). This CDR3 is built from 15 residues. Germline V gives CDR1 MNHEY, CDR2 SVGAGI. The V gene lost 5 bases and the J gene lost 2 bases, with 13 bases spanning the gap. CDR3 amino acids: CASSPRVLAGNTIYF. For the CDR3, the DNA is TGTGCCAGCAGTCCCAGGGTATTGGCTGGAAACACCATATATTTT.

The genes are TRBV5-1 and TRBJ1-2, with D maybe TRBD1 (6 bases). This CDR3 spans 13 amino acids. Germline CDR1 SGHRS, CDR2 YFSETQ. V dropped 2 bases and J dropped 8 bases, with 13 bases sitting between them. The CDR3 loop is CASSLTGFEGYTF. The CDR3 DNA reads TGCGCCAGCAGCTTAACAGGGTTTGAAGGCTACACCTTC.

For the CDR3, the DNA is TGTGCCAGCAGACAGGGGGGCCGGGGGCCCCAGCATTTT. Protein: CASRQGGRGPQHF. V is TRBV6-5 and J is TRBJ1-5; 8 bases agree with TRBD1. The germline V gene encodes CDR1 MNHEY and CDR2 SVGAGI. Losses at the gene ends were 6 bases for V and 9 bases for J; bases not matched to a gene: 7. The CDR3 consists of 13 residues.